The rows below give T cell receptor beta chains drawn from one sample of a study of blood T cell repertoires in COVID-19. Method: immunoSEQ multiplex PCR; TCRdb's copy keeps in-frame clones and lacks some. In the table there are under 350,000 clones, around 89% of which are singletons. The sequenced sample was peripheral blood. The source of these receptors is a man in his forties with acute or convalescent COVID-19. Each CDR3 is given with its conserved first and last residue. The D gene is left open where the match is weak.

V gene	D gene	J gene	CDR3 protein	CDR3 DNA
TRBV4-2	.	TRBJ1-5	CASSQEGGGNQPQHF	TGTGCCAGCAGCCAAGAGGGAGGAGGCAATCAGCCCCAGCATTTT
TRBV5-6	.	TRBJ1-4	CASSLWSYQRKKLFF	TGTGCCAGCAGCTTATGGTCCTACCAGAGGAAAAAACTGTTTTTT
TRBV5-1	.	TRBJ1-1	CASSQSGGESTEAFF	TGCGCCAGCAGTCAGTCTGGCGGGGAAAGCACTGAAGCTTTCTTT
TRBV2	TRBD1	TRBJ1-5	CASGDRGSLQPQHF	TGTGCCAGCGGGGACAGGGGGTCCCTCCAGCCCCAGCATTTT
TRBV7-2	.	TRBJ2-1	CASSSEKGDSYNEQFF	TGTGCCAGCAGCTCCGAGAAGGGAGACTCCTACAATGAGCAGTTCTTC
TRBV29-1	TRBD2	TRBJ2-1	CSAGTSGGSYNEQFF	TGCAGCGCCGGGACTAGCGGGGGCTCCTACAATGAGCAGTTCTTC
TRBV6-6	.	TRBJ2-4	CASRQTGSHIQYF	TGTGCCAGCAGACAAACAGGGTCCCACATTCAGTACTTC
TRBV11-2	.	TRBJ1-2	CASSLRDSGGYTF	TGTGCCAGCAGCCTCCGGGATTCGGGGGGCTACACCTTC
TRBV7-6	TRBD1	TRBJ2-2	CASSFLQGAPGELFF	TGTGCCAGCAGCTTCCTTCAGGGGGCACCCGGGGAGCTGTTTTTT
TRBV5-1	TRBD1	TRBJ1-2	CASSFSGTGGANYGYTF	TGCGCCAGCAGCTTTTCCGGGACAGGGGGAGCTAACTATGGCTACACCTTC